Listed here are 10 T cell receptor beta chains from one sample, sequenced in a study of T cell responses to AZD1222 COVID-19 vaccine. Method: immunoSEQ multiplex PCR; TCRdb's copy keeps in-frame clones and lacks some. The sample consists of tens of thousands of clones, 85% to 95% of them appearing once. This specimen was peripheral blood, taken on day 0 of AZD1222 vaccination. The receptors come from an adult in good health.

V is TRBV24-1 and J is TRBJ2-2; 8 bases align to TRBD1. Germline V gene data show CDR1 as KGHDR and CDR2 as SFDVKD. The CDR3 has 14 amino acids. After removal of 9 bases from V and 5 bases from J, the junction contained 7 bases not matched to a gene. CDR3 region: CATRGQGGTGELFF. The CDR3 coding sequence is TGTGCCACCCGTGGACAGGGTGGTACCGGGGAGCTGTTTTTT.

This clone was detected only once. The V gene is TRBV10-1, the J gene TRBJ2-3; 10 nucleotides match TRBD2. The CDR3 is made up of 14 amino acids. In germline, CDR1 is WNHNN, CDR2 SYGVQD (reference sequence). J was trimmed by 5 bases and V by 6 bases; bases with no gene match: 5. CDR3 loop: CASRSGGAGDTQYF. The CDR3 nucleotides read TGCGCCAGCAGGAGCGGGGGGGCCGGAGATACGCAGTATTTT.

The V and J genes are TRBV10-3 and TRBJ2-2; D is unclear. V lost 3 bases, J lost 4 bases, and 6 bases lay in between. The germline V gene encodes CDR1 ENHRY and CDR2 SYGVKD. CDR3 size: 13 residues. Here the CDR3 reads CAISEGITGELFF. The CDR3 bases are TGTGCCATCAGTGAAGGTATCACCGGGGAGCTGTTTTTT.

The gene calls are TRBV7-3 and TRBJ2-7; TRBD1 agrees at 8 bases. The CDR3 consists of 18 residues. Germline loops: CDR1 SGHTA, CDR2 FQGTGA. V lost 8 bases and J lost 4; bases outside the gene matches: 22. The CDR3 is CASWVFSPAPDRVYEQYF. The CDR3 region has the DNA TGTGCCAGCTGGGTCTTTAGCCCCGCACCGGACAGGGTGTACGAGCAGTACTTC.

The CDR3 loop is CASSLPDRGYGYTF. In DNA form, the CDR3 reads TGTGCCAGCAGTTTACCCGACAGGGGATATGGCTACACCTTC. This chain links TRBV28 with TRBJ1-2; 8 nucleotides align to TRBD1. The V and J ends lost 2 bases and 5 bases, in that order; junction bases with no gene match: 4. The CDR3 contains 14 residues. Looked up from germline, CDR1 is MDHEN and CDR2 is SYDVKM.

The chain links TRBV5-6 to TRBJ2-5; no firm D call. The CDR3 consists of 12 residues. CDR1 SGHDT and CDR2 YYEEEE come from the germline V gene. Trimming cost V 2 bases and J 5 bases, with 7 bases left between them. The CDR3 loop reads CASSFPFETQYF. In nucleotides, the CDR3 is TGTGCCAGCAGCTTCCCGTTCGAGACCCAGTACTTC.

This chain connects TRBV5-1 to TRBJ1-2, with a tentative D call TRBD1 (5 bases). Germline V gene lookup returns CDR1 SGHRS and CDR2 YFSETQ. V was pared by 0 bases and J by 7 bases, with 13 bases between. The CDR3 loop spans 14 amino acids. The CDR3 DNA is TGCGCCAGCAGCTTGGAGGCAGGGATGTTTGGCTACACCTTC. This gives the protein CASSLEAGMFGYTF.

The chain recombines TRBV14 with TRBJ1-3; D is uncertain. CDR3 length: 13 amino acids. Germline V gives CDR1 SGHDN, CDR2 FVKESK. V was shortened by 1 base and J by 3 bases, with 4 bases between the two germline ends. In DNA, the CDR3 is TGTGCCAGCAGCCAAGTGGTTGGAAACACCATATATTTT. This gives the protein CASSQVVGNTIYF.

This chain uses TRBV4-3 with TRBJ1-2; D may be TRBD1 (5 bases). The V gene lost 0 bases and the J gene lost 4 bases, with 12 bases spanning the gap. CDR3 size: 15 residues. CDR1 and CDR2 (germline): LGHNA, YSLEER. This chain's CDR3 is CASSQDLWQGYGYTF. In DNA form, the CDR3 reads TGCGCCAGCAGCCAAGATTTGTGGCAGGGCTATGGCTACACCTTC.

This clone was picked up a small number of times. The genes are TRBV12-3 or TRBV12-4 and TRBJ2-7, with 8 nucleotides matching TRBD1. This CDR3 has 13 residues. The J segment lost 8 bases and the V segment lost 1 base, leaving 4 bases of the junction unmatched. CDR3 nucleotides: TGTGCCAGCAGTTTAGGGACAGGGTTCCAGCAGTACTTC. This translates into CASSLGTGFQQYF.